These 12 T cell receptor beta chains share one sample of origin, sequenced in a study of shared clonotypes between healthy human individuals (dated by TCRdb to 2020 to 2021). CD8 naive samples consisted of CD45RO-negative cells that were positively selected for CCR7, yielding a CD45RA+CCR7+ population without TemRA cells. The library was produced with the immunoSEQ multiplex PCR assay. The immuneACCESS repertoire file appears here via TCRdb, limited to in-frame rearrangements. These files lack a portion of the clones; in checked studies, under half of the deficit traces to unresolved V genes, and the cause of the others is not known. The sample records about 2,100,000 clones, approximately 94% of which are singletons. The top ten hold more than 1.5% of the sample. Sequencing was performed on naive CD8+ T cells from PBMCs. In light of the paper, this sample's cell subset or site label describes: CD45RA+CCR7+. The receptors come from a man between 18 and 29 years old in good health. Some clones in this sample may be carry-over from other donors' samples.

V and J are TRBV6-5 and TRBJ2-1; tentatively, D is TRBD2 (6 bases). V was shortened by 5 bases and J by 6 bases, with 17 bases between the two germline ends. CDR3 length: 15 residues. CDR1 MNHEY and CDR2 SVGAGI come from the germline V gene. CDR3 amino acids: CASSPLQEGRNEQFF. The CDR3 DNA reads as TGTGCCAGCAGTCCCTTGCAGGAGGGCCGCAATGAGCAGTTCTTC.

About this clone itself: This same CDR3 is encoded by further DNA sequences in the sample. V is TRBV9 and J is TRBJ1-2; maybe TRBD1 (6 bases). Trimming took 0 bases from V and 4 from J, leaving 7 bases between them. Per germline, CDR1 SGDLS and CDR2 YYNGEE. The CDR3 is 13 amino acids. CDR3 sequence reads: CASSVGGGYGYTF. CDR3 DNA: TGTGCCAGCAGCGTAGGAGGGGGCTATGGCTACACCTTC.

J is TRBJ2-1 and V is TRBV6-5; D is tentatively TRBD1 or TRBD2 (6 bases each). The CDR3 length is 14 residues. CDR1 and CDR2 (germline): MNHEY, SVGAGI. Deletions cut 6 bases from V and 8 bases from J, with 17 bases between. In DNA form, the CDR3 reads TGTGCCAGCAGCCCAGCCGACAGGAGGGATGAGCAGTTCTTC. It is translated as CASSPADRRDEQFF.

The chain recombines TRBV4-2 with TRBJ2-3; 9 bases align to TRBD2. CDR1 is LGHNA, CDR2 YNFKEQ, per germline. Losses at the gene ends were 4 bases for V and 1 base for J; bases not matched to a gene: 9. The CDR3 has 17 residues. This chain's CDR3 is CASSLGAGGWGTDTQYF. As DNA, the CDR3 is TGTGCCAGCAGCCTCGGAGCGGGGGGCTGGGGCACAGATACGCAGTATTTT.

V is TRBV28 and J is TRBJ2-7, with 8 bases identical to TRBD1. Per the germline V gene, CDR1 is MDHEN and CDR2 is SYDVKM. The J segment lost 3 bases and the V segment lost 5 bases, leaving 9 bases of the junction unmatched. The CDR3 consists of 15 residues. The CDR3 is CASSPPGQADYEQYF. The CDR3 bases are TGTGCCAGCAGTCCTCCGGGACAGGCCGACTACGAGCAGTACTTC.

This clone showed up just once. The chain recombines TRBV30 with TRBJ1-3; D ambiguous. This CDR3 contains 14 residues. CDR1 GTSNPN and CDR2 SVGIG come from the germline V gene (reference sequence). Trimming took off 4 bases at V and 2 bases at J, with 12 bases between the two ends. The CDR3 DNA reads TGTGCCTGGATGGGTGGGGTTGCTGGAAACACCATATATTTT. Its protein is CAWMGGVAGNTIYF. The complete variable domain, with remaining parts taken from reference TRBV30 and TRBJ1-3, reads SQTIHQWPATLVQPVGSPLSLECTVEGTSNPNLYWYRQAAGRGLQLLFYSVGIGQISSEVPQNLSASRPQDRQFILSSKKLLLSDSGFYLCAWMGGVAGNTIYFGEGSWLTVV.

The chain has TRBV6-1 and TRBJ1-3; D uncertain. The CDR3 loop spans 16 amino acids. Germline CDR1 MNHNS, CDR2 SASEGT. The V gene lost 1 base and the J gene lost 0 bases, with 10 bases spanning the gap. The CDR3 is CASSEEARNSGNTIYF. The CDR3 coding sequence is TGTGCCAGCAGTGAAGAGGCAAGGAACTCTGGAAACACCATATATTTT.

This chain uses TRBV6-5 with TRBJ2-2; D not resolved. V dropped 0 bases and J dropped 8 bases, with 10 bases sitting between them. The germline V gene has CDR1 MNHEY and CDR2 SVGAGI. The CDR3 has 14 amino acids. CDR3 in DNA: TGTGCCAGCAGTTACTCGATGGGCGGAGGGGAGCTGTTTTTT. This translates into CASSYSMGGGELFF.

The rearrangement joins TRBV27 to TRBJ2-3; 9 nucleotides line up with TRBD2. The CDR3 totals 17 residues. Trimming at V came to 7 bases and at J to 3 bases, leaving 14 bases not matched to a gene. Looked up from germline, CDR1 is MNHEY and CDR2 is SMNVEV (reference sequence). For the CDR3, the DNA is TGTGCCAGCACCGATTTGACGGCGGGAGGGCCAACAGATACGCAGTATTTT. Translation: CASTDLTAGGPTDTQYF.

This sequence joins TRBV27 and TRBJ2-1, with TRBD2 matching over 14 bases. There are 17 residues in the CDR3. The J segment lost 1 base and the V segment lost 6 bases, leaving 5 bases of the junction unmatched. Germline-derived CDR1 and CDR2 are MNHEY and SMNVEV (reference sequence). CDR3 residues: CASRGGTSGRSYNEQFF. The DNA for the CDR3 is TGTGCCAGCAGGGGGGGGACTAGCGGGAGATCCTACAATGAGCAGTTCTTC.

V usage is TRBV4-1 and J usage is TRBJ2-1; no clear D gene. The V end lost 0 bases, the J end lost 2 bases, and 20 bases lay between the germline ends. The CDR3 consists of 19 residues. Germline-derived CDR1 and CDR2 are MGHRA and YSYEKL. The CDR3: CASSQDLREMAPTYNEQFF. The CDR3 DNA sequence: TGCGCCAGCAGCCAAGATTTAAGGGAAATGGCCCCCACCTACAATGAGCAGTTCTTC.

In regard to this clone: The sample has other DNA sequences that encode this CDR3 too. The rearrangement uses TRBV11-2 and TRBJ2-7; D is tentatively TRBD1 or TRBD2 (5 bases each). Between the trimmed V and J ends, which lost 3 bases and 5 bases, there was a span of 5 bases. The CDR3 totals 11 residues. Germline CDR1 SGHAT, CDR2 FQNNGV. The CDR3 DNA follows: TGTGCCAGCAGCTTGGGGGACGAGCAGTACTTC. This codes for CASSLGDEQYF.